This T cell receptor (beta chain) was captured in a study of OX40 agonist ivuxolimab in advanced cancers. Looking at the study overall: With a range of roughly 20 to 80, age averaged roughly 60 years, and around 80% were male. General observations from the study: In the 0.1 to 3.0 mg/kg range, CD4+ and CD8+ blood T cells had expanded clonally by week 6.

Libraries were prepared by immunoSEQ multiplex PCR; TCRdb keeps only in-frame clonotypes and omits some of them. The data show approximately 46,000 clones, around nine tenths seen once. J gave up 4 bases and V 0 bases, and 3 bases lay outside the gene matches. CDR1 and CDR2 (germline): SEHNR, FQNEAQ (reference sequence). CDR3 size: 15 residues. To note about this clone: Its antigen is not identified.

Specimen: CD4+ or CD8+ T cells sorted from blood, collected in a trial of the OX40 agonist ivuxolimab. This clonotype originated in an adult with an advanced solid tumor such as melanoma, head and neck, liver or kidney cancer. The chain couples TRBV7-9 to TRBJ1-2, with TRBD1 matching 9 bases. The CDR3 DNA reads TGTGCCAGCAGCTTAGCGGGACAGGGTAGCTATGGCTACACCTTC. It encodes CASSLAGQGSYGYTF.